The following is a T cell receptor beta chain sequence with its context. Its antigen remains unidentified. Just one base apart from a much larger clone, this may be a read error. The study's findings and limits: Greatest tumor Treg TCR overlap was with tumor naive CD4+ cells. The TCR gene usage of tumor memory CD4+ T cells clustered together with blood and lymph node memory CD4+ cells and with lymph node naive CD4+ cells.

CD4+CD45RO+CD25- cells were isolated as memory CD4+ T cells. V lost 8 bases to trimming and J lost 7 bases, with 20 bases between them. CDR3 length: 14 residues. Germline assignment: CDR1 SGHTA and CDR2 FQGNSA. After constant-region reverse-primer amplification, full-length variable regions underwent semi-nested PCR with Nested Universal Primer A. TCRdb used MiXCR to reprocess the 5' RACE reads, holding one entry per CDR3 protein. The data show approximately 60,000 distinct CDR3 sequences, under 25% seen once. The chain couples TRBV7-2 to TRBJ2-5, with D possibly TRBD1 on 6 matching bases. The sample taken for sequencing was memory CD4+ T cells sorted from a lymph node. Specified subset: memory CD4+ T cells, CD4+CD45RO+CD25-. This receptor was identified in a female donor with breast cancer. The CDR3 nucleotides are TGTGCCAGCGGCCCAGGGGCTAGCTGGGGGACCCAGTACTTC. Its protein product is CASGPGASWGTQYF.